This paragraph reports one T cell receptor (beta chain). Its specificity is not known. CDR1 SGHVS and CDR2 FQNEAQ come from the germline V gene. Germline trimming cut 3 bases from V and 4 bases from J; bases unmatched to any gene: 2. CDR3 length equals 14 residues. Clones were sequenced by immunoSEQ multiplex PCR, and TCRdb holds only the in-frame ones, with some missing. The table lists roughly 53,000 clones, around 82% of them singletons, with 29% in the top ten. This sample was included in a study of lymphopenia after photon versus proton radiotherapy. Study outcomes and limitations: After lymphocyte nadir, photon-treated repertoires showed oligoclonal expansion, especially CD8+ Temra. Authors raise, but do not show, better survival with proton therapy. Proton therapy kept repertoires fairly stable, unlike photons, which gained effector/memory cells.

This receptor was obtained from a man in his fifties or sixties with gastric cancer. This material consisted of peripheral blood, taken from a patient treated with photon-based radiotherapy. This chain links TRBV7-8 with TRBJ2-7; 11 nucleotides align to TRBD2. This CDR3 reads CASSFGTSGYEQYF. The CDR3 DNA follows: TGTGCCAGCAGCTTCGGGACTAGCGGTTACGAGCAGTACTTC.